The rows below give T cell receptor beta chains drawn from one sample of a study of T cells in Graves' hyperthyroidism and ophthalmopathy. From the multiplex PCR reads, TCRdb called clonotypes with MiXCR, one entry per CDR3 protein. The table has about 500,000 distinct CDR3 sequences, around an eighth seen once. Sequencing was done on a sample of blood. These TCRs come from a woman aged 18-30 years with Graves' hyperthyroidism. Both conserved end residues are part of each CDR3. The D gene is left open where the match is weak. Where a row states a size, it is once, few, many or the class of an expanded clone; other rows omit it.

CDR3 DNA: TGTGCCAGCAGCCAACGGGGGGCCCACAATGAGCAGTTCTTC
CDR3 protein: CASSQRGAHNEQFF
V gene: TRBV14
clone size: many
D gene: .
J gene: TRBJ2-1

CDR3 DNA: TGTGCCATTTCGCTGGGGTCAACTAATGAAAAACTGTTTTTT
CDR3 protein: CAISLGSTNEKLFF
V gene: TRBV28
clone size: many
D gene: .
J gene: TRBJ1-4

CDR3 DNA: TGCAGTGGTAACCCGTCGGGGGAGCGGAAAGCCTCCTCCTACAATGAGCAGTTCTTC
CDR3 protein: CSGNPSGERKASSYNEQFF
V gene: TRBV20-1
clone size: many
D gene: .
J gene: TRBJ2-1

CDR3 DNA: TGCAGTGCTAGGTTCGGTGGGCGTGGTGCCTCTTGGGGCTACAATGAGCAGTTCTTC
CDR3 protein: CSARFGGRGASWGYNEQFF
V gene: TRBV20-1
clone size: few
D gene: .
J gene: TRBJ2-1

CDR3 DNA: TGTGCCAGCAGTTACAGGGGGAAGTGGCCTGGGGCCAACGTCCTGACTTTC
CDR3 protein: CASSYRGKWPGANVLTF
V gene: TRBV12-3/TRBV12-4
clone size: few
D gene: TRBD1
J gene: TRBJ2-6

CDR3 DNA: TGTGCCTGGAGTCCTCAGGGGGACACTGAAGCTTTCTTT
CDR3 protein: CAWSPQGDTEAFF
V gene: TRBV30
clone size: many
D gene: TRBD1
J gene: TRBJ1-1

CDR3 DNA: TGCAGCGTTCTACAGGGGCTGAACACTGAAGCTTTCTTT
CDR3 protein: CSVLQGLNTEAFF
V gene: TRBV29-1
clone size: many
D gene: TRBD1
J gene: TRBJ1-1

CDR3 DNA: TGCAGCGGGGGGGGGGGCAATGCACTCACTGAAGCTTTCTTT
CDR3 protein: CSGGGGNALTEAFF
V gene: TRBV29-1
clone size: many
D gene: .
J gene: TRBJ1-1

CDR3 DNA: TGCGCCAGCAGCCACCGGGCCTCCGCTAATCAGCCCCAGCATTTT
CDR3 protein: CASSHRASANQPQHF
V gene: TRBV4-1
clone size: once
D gene: .
J gene: TRBJ1-5

CDR3 DNA: TGTGCCAGCACCACGGCATGGGGTGTGGGTGGCTACACCTTC
CDR3 protein: CASTTAWGVGGYTF
V gene: TRBV28
clone size: many
D gene: .
J gene: TRBJ1-2

CDR3 DNA: TGTGCCAGCAGCACCAGAATGGGGACAGGGGATGGCAATGGGCAGTTCTTC
CDR3 protein: CASSTRMGTGDGNGQFF
V gene: TRBV11-2
clone size: .
D gene: TRBD1
J gene: TRBJ2-1

CDR3 DNA: TGTGCCAGCAGTTTAAGACAGACAGGGACGATAAGGCCCCAGCATTTT
CDR3 protein: CASSLRQTGTIRPQHF
V gene: TRBV27
clone size: many
D gene: TRBD1
J gene: TRBJ1-5

CDR3 DNA: TGTGCCAGCAGTTACTCGAAAGGGGCCACTGAAGCTTTCTTT
CDR3 protein: CASSYSKGATEAFF
V gene: TRBV6-5
clone size: few
D gene: .
J gene: TRBJ1-1

CDR3 DNA: TGTGCCAGTTCTTCCCGGGACTTCCGCACAGATACGCAGTATTTT
CDR3 protein: CASSSRDFRTDTQYF
V gene: TRBV9
clone size: few
D gene: .
J gene: TRBJ2-3

CDR3 DNA: TGTGCCTGGAGATCTAAGGGGGGGAGACAGGTCCTCTATGGCTACACCTTC
CDR3 protein: CAWRSKGGRQVLYGYTF
V gene: TRBV30
clone size: many
D gene: .
J gene: TRBJ1-2

CDR3 DNA: TGTGCCAGTAGCTTCAGGGCGTTCGGCACTGAAGCTTTCTTT
CDR3 protein: CASSFRAFGTEAFF
V gene: TRBV19
clone size: .
D gene: .
J gene: TRBJ1-1

CDR3 DNA: TGTGCCAGCAGTGAATATGGGGGCGGGAGAGAAGCTTTCTTT
CDR3 protein: CASSEYGGGREAFF
V gene: TRBV25-1
clone size: few
D gene: .
J gene: TRBJ1-1

CDR3 DNA: TGTGCCAGCAGCTCACCAGATGGATATGAGCAGTTCTTC
CDR3 protein: CASSSPDGYEQFF
V gene: TRBV7-8
clone size: .
D gene: .
J gene: TRBJ2-1

CDR3 DNA: TGTGCCAGCAGCTCTCGGGAGTATAGGGACAATGAGCAGTTCTTC
CDR3 protein: CASSSREYRDNEQFF
V gene: TRBV7-2
clone size: many
D gene: .
J gene: TRBJ2-1

CDR3 DNA: TGTGCCAGTAGTATAGGGGGGGACAGGGGGTCTAGTGGCTACACCTTC
CDR3 protein: CASSIGGDRGSSGYTF
V gene: TRBV19
clone size: few
D gene: TRBD1
J gene: TRBJ1-2

CDR3 DNA: TGTGCCAGCAGTGAATGGAAAGACAATGAAAAACTGTTTTTT
CDR3 protein: CASSEWKDNEKLFF
V gene: TRBV25-1
clone size: .
D gene: .
J gene: TRBJ1-4

CDR3 DNA: TGTGCCAGCAGCCTCCCTTTGTCGGTCCTAGCGGGAGGTCGGGATACGCAGTATTTT
CDR3 protein: CASSLPLSVLAGGRDTQYF
V gene: TRBV4-2
clone size: once
D gene: TRBD2
J gene: TRBJ2-3

CDR3 DNA: TGTGCCAGCAGTGGCGAACCCCTCGCTGAAGCTTTCTTT
CDR3 protein: CASSGEPLAEAFF
V gene: TRBV2
clone size: many
D gene: .
J gene: TRBJ1-1

CDR3 DNA: TGTGCCAGCAGCCAAGGTAGCGGGACCGAGACCCAGTACTTC
CDR3 protein: CASSQGSGTETQYF
V gene: TRBV11-2
clone size: many
D gene: TRBD2
J gene: TRBJ2-5

CDR3 DNA: TGTGCCAGCAGCTTACGAGTAGCGGGAGGGGAGAATGAGCAGTTCTTC
CDR3 protein: CASSLRVAGGENEQFF
V gene: TRBV11-1
clone size: many
D gene: TRBD2
J gene: TRBJ2-1

CDR3 DNA: TGTGCTAGTAGCAATTGGGACAGAAGGTACGAGCAGTACTTC
CDR3 protein: CASSNWDRRYEQYF
V gene: TRBV7-7
clone size: .
D gene: TRBD1
J gene: TRBJ2-7

CDR3 DNA: TGTGCCAGCAGCGTAGTTCCGGATAACTATGGCTACACCTTC
CDR3 protein: CASSVVPDNYGYTF
V gene: TRBV9
clone size: many
D gene: .
J gene: TRBJ1-2

CDR3 DNA: TGCAGCGTTGAAGTGGAGGACAGGGTGACCTACGAGCAGTACTTC
CDR3 protein: CSVEVEDRVTYEQYF
V gene: TRBV29-1
clone size: many
D gene: TRBD1
J gene: TRBJ2-7

CDR3 DNA: TGTGCCAGCAGCCAAGCCCCTGCTTACGAGCAGTACTTC
CDR3 protein: CASSQAPAYEQYF
V gene: TRBV3-1
clone size: .
D gene: .
J gene: TRBJ2-7

CDR3 DNA: TGCGCCAGCAGCTTGGCCGGACAGGGGTCTAATTCACCCCTCCACTTT
CDR3 protein: CASSLAGQGSNSPLHF
V gene: TRBV5-1
clone size: .
D gene: TRBD1
J gene: TRBJ1-6

CDR3 DNA: TGTGCCAGCACCCCAGGAAGAGGCAGGGTCTCACCCCTCCACTTT
CDR3 protein: CASTPGRGRVSPLHF
V gene: TRBV6-1
clone size: .
D gene: .
J gene: TRBJ1-6

CDR3 DNA: TGTGCCAGCAGTTACAGAGGGACAGATAACTATGGCTACACCTTC
CDR3 protein: CASSYRGTDNYGYTF
V gene: TRBV6-5
clone size: few
D gene: TRBD1
J gene: TRBJ1-2

CDR3 DNA: TGTGCCAGCTATCCCGGGGGACAGGGTAATGCTAAAGCTTTCTTT
CDR3 protein: CASYPGGQGNAKAFF
V gene: TRBV18
clone size: .
D gene: TRBD1
J gene: TRBJ1-1

CDR3 DNA: TGTGCCTGGAGTGAAACAGATACGCAGTATTTT
CDR3 protein: CAWSETDTQYF
V gene: TRBV30
clone size: .
D gene: .
J gene: TRBJ2-3

CDR3 DNA: TGTGCCAGCAGCTTATTCGCCAATTCACCCCTCCACTTT
CDR3 protein: CASSLFANSPLHF
V gene: TRBV11-2
clone size: many
D gene: .
J gene: TRBJ1-6

CDR3 DNA: TGTGCCAGCAGCTTCCGTGGGAGCCTGAACACTGAAGCTTTCTTT
CDR3 protein: CASSFRGSLNTEAFF
V gene: TRBV11-2
clone size: .
D gene: .
J gene: TRBJ1-1

CDR3 DNA: TGTGCCGAAACAGGGAGCAATCAGCCCCAGCATTTT
CDR3 protein: CAETGSNQPQHF
V gene: TRBV28
clone size: many
D gene: .
J gene: TRBJ1-5

CDR3 DNA: TGTGCCAGCAGTTTACAGGGGGTGGGGGAGACCCAGTACTTC
CDR3 protein: CASSLQGVGETQYF
V gene: TRBV28
clone size: .
D gene: TRBD1
J gene: TRBJ2-5

CDR3 DNA: TGCAGTGCCCAGGACAGCAATGGGCAGCCCCAGCATTTT
CDR3 protein: CSAQDSNGQPQHF
V gene: TRBV20-1
clone size: many
D gene: .
J gene: TRBJ1-5

CDR3 DNA: TGCAGCGTGGTTACAGGGGGCGCCGGGGAGCTGTTTTTT
CDR3 protein: CSVVTGGAGELFF
V gene: TRBV29-1
clone size: few
D gene: TRBD1
J gene: TRBJ2-2

CDR3 DNA: TGTGCCAGCAGTTTTCGGACAGGGATTGGGGCCAACGTCCTGACTTTC
CDR3 protein: CASSFRTGIGANVLTF
V gene: TRBV27
clone size: many
D gene: TRBD1
J gene: TRBJ2-6

CDR3 DNA: TGTGCCAGGCCACTCGAGGGAAACACTGAAGCTTTCTTT
CDR3 protein: CARPLEGNTEAFF
V gene: TRBV2
clone size: many
D gene: .
J gene: TRBJ1-1

CDR3 DNA: TGTGCCAGTGTGGAAACTAGCGGGAGTCATGAGCAGTTCTTC
CDR3 protein: CASVETSGSHEQFF
V gene: TRBV19
clone size: few
D gene: TRBD2
J gene: TRBJ2-1

CDR3 DNA: TGTGCCAGCAGCTTCTTGGACAGGGACACTGAAGCTTTCTTT
CDR3 protein: CASSFLDRDTEAFF
V gene: TRBV7-9
clone size: many
D gene: TRBD1
J gene: TRBJ1-1

CDR3 DNA: TGTGCCAGCAGCCCCTCCCAGGGGGTCACCTACGAGCAGTACTTC
CDR3 protein: CASSPSQGVTYEQYF
V gene: TRBV9
clone size: few
D gene: TRBD1
J gene: TRBJ2-7